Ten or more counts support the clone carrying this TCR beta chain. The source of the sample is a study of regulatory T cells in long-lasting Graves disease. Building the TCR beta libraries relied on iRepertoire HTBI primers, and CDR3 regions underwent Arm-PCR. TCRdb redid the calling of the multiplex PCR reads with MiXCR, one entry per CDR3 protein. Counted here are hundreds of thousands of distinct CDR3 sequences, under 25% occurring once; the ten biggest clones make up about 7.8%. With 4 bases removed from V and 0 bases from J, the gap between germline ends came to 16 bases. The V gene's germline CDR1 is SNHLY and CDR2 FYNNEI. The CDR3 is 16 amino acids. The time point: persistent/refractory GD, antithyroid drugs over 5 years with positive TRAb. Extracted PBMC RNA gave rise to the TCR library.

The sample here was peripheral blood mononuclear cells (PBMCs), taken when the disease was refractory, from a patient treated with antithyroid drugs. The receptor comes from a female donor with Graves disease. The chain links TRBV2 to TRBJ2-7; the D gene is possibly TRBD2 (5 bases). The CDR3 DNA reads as TGTGCCAGCAGTGCTTTGAGGCGGGCCAGCTCCTACGAGCAGTACTTC. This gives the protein CASSALRRASSYEQYF.